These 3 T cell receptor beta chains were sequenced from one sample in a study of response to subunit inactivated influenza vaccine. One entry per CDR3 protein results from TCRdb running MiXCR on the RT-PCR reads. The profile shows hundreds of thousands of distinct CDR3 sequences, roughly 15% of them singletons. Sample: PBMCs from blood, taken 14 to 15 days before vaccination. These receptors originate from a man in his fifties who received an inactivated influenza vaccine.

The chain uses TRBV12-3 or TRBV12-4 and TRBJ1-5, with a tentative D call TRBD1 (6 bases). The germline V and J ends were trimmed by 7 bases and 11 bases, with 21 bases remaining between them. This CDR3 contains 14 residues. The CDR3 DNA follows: TGTGCCAGCACCACCGGGACACCTTCCGGGGCCCAGCATTTT. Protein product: CASTTGTPSGAQHF.

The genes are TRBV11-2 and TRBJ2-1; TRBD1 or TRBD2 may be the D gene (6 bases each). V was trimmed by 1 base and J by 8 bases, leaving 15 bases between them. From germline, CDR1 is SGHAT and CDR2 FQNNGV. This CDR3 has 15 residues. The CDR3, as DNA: TGTGCCAGCAGCTTAGCGGGGGCCGGTTCCCATGAGCAGTTCTTC. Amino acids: CASSLAGAGSHEQFF.

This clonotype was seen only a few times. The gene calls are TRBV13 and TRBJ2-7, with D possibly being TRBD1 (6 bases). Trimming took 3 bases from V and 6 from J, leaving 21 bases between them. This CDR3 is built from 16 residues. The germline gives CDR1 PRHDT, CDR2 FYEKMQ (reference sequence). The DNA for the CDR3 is TGTGCCAGCAGCTTTTTACGGGACACCGCCTCGCCCGAGCAGTACTTC. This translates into CASSFLRDTASPEQYF. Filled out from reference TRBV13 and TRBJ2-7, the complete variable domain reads AAGVIQSPRHLIKEKRETATLKCYPIPRHDTVYWYQQGPGQDPQFLISFYEKMQSDKGSIPDRFSAQQFSDYHSELNMSSLELGDSALYFCASSFLRDTASPEQYFGPGTRLTVT.